Following are 2 T cell receptor beta chains from one sample sequenced in a study of regulatory T cells in long-lasting Graves disease. As to time point: newly diagnosed GD, antithyroid drugs for less than 3 months. From PBMCs, RNA was extracted and then used to make the TCR library. Assembly of TCR beta libraries relied on iRepertoire HTBI primers together with Arm-PCR of CDR3 regions. MiXCR, applied by TCRdb to the multiplex PCR reads, yields one record per CDR3 protein. The table has hundreds of thousands of distinct CDR3 sequences, around 12% seen once; the top ten hold roughly 9.3%. Another study also made use of these data, one on T cells in Graves' hyperthyroidism and ophthalmopathy.

Sequencing used peripheral blood mononuclear cells (PBMCs), obtained at new diagnosis, from a patient treated with antithyroid drugs. Receptor source: a woman younger than 45 with Graves disease.

In its sample, this clonotype was seen a few times. V usage is TRBV13 and J usage is TRBJ2-2; TRBD1 aligns across 10 bases. The CDR3 extends over 16 amino acids. The trim removed 7 bases at V and 7 bases at J, leaving 12 bases unmatched. Germline CDR1 reads PRHDT; CDR2 reads FYEKMQ (reference sequence). CDR3 coding DNA: TGTGCCAGCACCACTGTGCGACAGGGGGCCGGCGGGGAGCTGTTTTTT. Protein: CASTTVRQGAGGELFF.

This clonotype has ten or more counts. The chain recombines TRBV5-4 with TRBJ2-1, with TRBD2 matching 9 bases. The CDR3 is 17 amino acids. Germline V lookup: CDR1 SGHNT, CDR2 YYREEE (reference sequence). J gave up 3 bases and V 3 bases, and 10 bases lay outside the gene matches. CDR3 sequence (DNA): TGTGCCAGCAGCTCGGGGACTAGCTTCTGGGGCTACAATGAGCAGTTCTTC. It encodes CASSSGTSFWGYNEQFF.